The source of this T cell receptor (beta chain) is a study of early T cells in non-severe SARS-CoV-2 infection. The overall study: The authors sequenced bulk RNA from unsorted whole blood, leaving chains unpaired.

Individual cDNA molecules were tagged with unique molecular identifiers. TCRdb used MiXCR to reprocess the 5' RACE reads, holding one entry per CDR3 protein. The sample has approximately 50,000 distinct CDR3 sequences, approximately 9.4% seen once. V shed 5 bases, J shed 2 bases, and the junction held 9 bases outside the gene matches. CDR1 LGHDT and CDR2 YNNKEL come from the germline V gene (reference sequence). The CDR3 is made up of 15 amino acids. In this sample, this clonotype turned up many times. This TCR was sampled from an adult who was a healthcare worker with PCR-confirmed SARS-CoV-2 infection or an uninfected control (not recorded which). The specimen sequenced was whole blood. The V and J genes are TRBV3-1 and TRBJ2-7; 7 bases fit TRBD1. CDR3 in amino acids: CASSMAGTETYEQYF. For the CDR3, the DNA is TGTGCCAGCAGCATGGCCGGGACAGAAACCTACGAGCAGTACTTC.